This TCR beta chain was found in a study of cytomegalovirus exposure and HLA in healthy donors. Study results and limitations: The only immune exposure information that was available was CMV serostatus.

With respect to this clone: Its antigen is undetermined.

CDR3 length: 12 residues. Germline-derived CDR1 and CDR2 are SNHLY and FYNNEI. The junction had 4 bases not matched to a gene; V was cut back by 9 bases and J by 4 bases. In the PCR, 60 Vbeta and 13 Jbeta primers were used. Generated by immunoSEQ multiplex PCR, the TCRdb table keeps only in-frame clones and is missing some. Of around 210,000 clones in the sample, 78% were seen once. Sequenced material: PBMCs. V gene TRBV2 combines with J gene TRBJ2-3; 7 bases are shared with TRBD2. The sequence came from a boy between 10 and 17 years old in good health and CMV-seronegative. The CDR3 region is CASGEGADTQYF. CDR3 nucleotides: TGTGCCAGTGGGGAGGGTGCAGATACGCAGTATTTT.